The 29 T cell receptor beta chains listed next were all sequenced from one sample in a study of spatial heterogeneity in lung cancer. Time point of the sample: sample taken at primary tumor resection. Study results and caveats: Tumor mutation counts were tracked by expanded intratumoral alpha and beta TCR counts.

TCRdb recomputed calls from the 5' RACE reads with MiXCR, one row per CDR3 protein. The sample yields about 15,000 distinct CDR3 sequences, approximately 6.2% seen once. These TCRs are of unknown antigen specificity. This material consisted of lung tumor tissue, taken at surgery. The source of these receptors is a male donor with early-stage non-small cell lung cancer.

This clonotype was seen only a few times. V usage is TRBV4-3 and J usage is TRBJ1-1; TRBD1 matches 12 bases. CDR1 and CDR2 from the germline V gene are LGHNA and YSLEER. CDR3 size: 16 residues. Germline trimming cut 0 bases from V and 2 bases from J; bases unmatched to any gene: 1. The CDR3 here is CASSQDGTGGNTEAFF. In DNA, the CDR3 is TGCGCCAGCAGCCAAGATGGGACAGGGGGCAACACTGAAGCTTTCTTT.

This clonotype occurred many times. The chain uses TRBV27 and TRBJ2-7; D is unresolved. Trimming pared 4 bases from V and 2 bases from J, leaving 12 bases between. Per germline, CDR1 MNHEY and CDR2 SMNVEV (reference sequence). This CDR3 has 14 residues. Written as DNA, the CDR3 is TGTGCCAGCAGTTCCAGGTGGGGTCCCTACGAGCAGTACTTC. Protein: CASSSRWGPYEQYF.

This clonotype was recorded many times. V usage is TRBV12-3 or TRBV12-4 and J usage is TRBJ1-3; D is possibly TRBD1 (5 bases). The CDR3 extends over 15 amino acids. The ends were cut back, 2 bases at V and 0 bases at J, with 8 bases in the middle. The chain's CDR3 is CASSLMGDSGNTIYF. The CDR3 DNA follows: TGTGCCAGCAGTTTAATGGGGGACTCTGGAAACACCATATATTTT.

The rearrangement joins TRBV10-1 to TRBJ2-3; 11 bases agree with TRBD2. V gave up 3 bases and J gave up 5 bases; unmatched junction bases: 4. In germline, CDR1 is WNHNN, CDR2 SYGVQD (reference sequence). The CDR3 is 15 residues long. CDR3 DNA: TGCGCCAGCAGTGAACTAGCGGGAGAGGGAGATACGCAGTATTTT. Protein: CASSELAGEGDTQYF.

This clonotype was seen a handful of times. The rearrangement uses TRBV6-1 and TRBJ2-1, with TRBD2 matching 13 bases. J was trimmed by 6 bases and V by 5 bases; bases with no gene match: 4. Germline assignment: CDR1 MNHNS and CDR2 SASEGT. CDR3 length: 15 amino acids. The DNA of the CDR3 is TGTGCCAGCAGTCCCGGGACTAGCGGGACCAATGAGCAGTTCTTC. Translated: CASSPGTSGTNEQFF.

This clonotype was picked up many times. This chain connects TRBV3-1 to TRBJ1-2, with D perhaps TRBD1 (5 bases). The CDR3 length is 16 residues. Per the germline V gene, CDR1 is LGHDT and CDR2 is YNNKEL (reference sequence). Trimming pared 1 base from V and 2 bases from J, leaving 14 bases between. The CDR3 sequence: CASSQGSGAGNYGYTF. The CDR3 DNA follows: TGTGCCAGCAGCCAAGGATCCGGGGCTGGGAACTATGGCTACACCTTC.

Turning to this clonotype: At one end the junction does not follow the germline gene, possibly because of a read error. J is TRBJ2-3 and V is TRBV12-3 or TRBV12-4, with D tentatively TRBD2 (5 bases). The CDR3 sequence is 13 residues long. The CDR3: CASSFEGTETQYF. The CDR3 DNA is TGTGCCAGCAGTTTTGAGGGCACAGAAACGCAGTATTTT.

This clonotype was recorded many times. The V and J genes are TRBV5-1 and TRBJ1-6, with TRBD1 matching over 8 bases. Germline assignment: CDR1 SGHRS and CDR2 YFSETQ. This CDR3 is built from 15 residues. The V segment lost 4 bases and the J segment 9 bases; nucleotides outside the gene matches: 9. CDR3 bases: TGCGCCAGCAGCGAAAACAGGGGGATGTTTTCACCCCTCCACTTT. Its protein product is CASSENRGMFSPLHF.

This clonotype was detected only a few times. The J gene is TRBJ1-1, the V gene TRBV5-1, with TRBD1 matching over 10 bases. The junction had 5 bases not matched to a gene; V was cut back by 0 bases and J by 9 bases. This CDR3 spans 14 amino acids. Germline CDR1 is SGHRS and CDR2 is YFSETQ. The CDR3 DNA sequence: TGCGCCAGCAGCTTGGTCGGGGGACAGGGGAAAGCTTTCTTT. It is translated as CASSLVGGQGKAFF.

This chain connects TRBV27 to TRBJ2-3; 11 nucleotides align to TRBD2. Germline-derived CDR1 and CDR2 are MNHEY and SMNVEV (reference sequence). J gave up 5 bases and V 5 bases, and 15 bases lay outside the gene matches. This CDR3 has 18 residues. The CDR3 loop is CASSPLGLAGGWGDTQYF. The CDR3 nucleotides read TGTGCCAGCAGTCCTCTGGGGCTAGCGGGAGGATGGGGAGATACGCAGTATTTT.

The chain recombines TRBV27 with TRBJ2-5; TRBD2 matches at 8 bases. Germline CDR1 and CDR2: MNHEY and SMNVEV (reference sequence). CDR3 length: 15 amino acids. Trimming cost V 1 base and J 2 bases; bases outside gene matches: 3. This CDR3 reads CASSLFAGGQETQYF. The CDR3 nucleotides are TGTGCCAGCAGTTTATTTGCGGGGGGTCAAGAGACCCAGTACTTC.

This clonotype was recorded at least ten times. The V call is TRBV6-2 or TRBV6-3, the J call TRBJ2-4; 10 bases fit TRBD2. This CDR3 has 18 residues. Germline lookup yields CDR1 MNHEY and CDR2 SVGEGT. Trimming cost V 2 bases and J 1 base; bases outside gene matches: 8. This chain's CDR3 is CASSYPAGGRAAKNIQYF. CDR3 DNA sequence: TGTGCCAGCAGTTACCCAGCGGGGGGGCGGGCGGCCAAAAACATTCAGTACTTC.

This clonotype is medium-sized by share. The rearrangement joins TRBV12-3 or TRBV12-4 to TRBJ2-4, with D possibly matching TRBD2 (7 bases). The CDR3 is made up of 17 amino acids. Trimming removed 6 bases from V and 7 bases from J, with 25 bases in between. The CDR3 nucleotides are TGTGCCAGCAGCCCGGGGGGCCCACTCCTGTCGGTGAACATTCAGTACTTC. Residues: CASSPGGPLLSVNIQYF.

This clonotype was counted ten times or more. J is TRBJ2-2 and V is TRBV27; the D gene is possibly TRBD1 (6 bases). In germline, CDR1 is MNHEY, CDR2 SMNVEV (reference sequence). The CDR3 is made up of 16 amino acids. Trimming took off 2 bases at V and 4 bases at J, with 14 bases between the two ends. The CDR3 reads CASSLRPGQITGELFF. The CDR3 bases are TGTGCCAGCAGTTTACGCCCCGGACAGATCACCGGGGAGCTGTTTTTT.

This clonotype was observed many times. The V call is TRBV9, the J call TRBJ2-3; TRBD2 matches at 11 bases. J gave up 6 bases and V 2 bases, and 20 bases lay outside the gene matches. CDR1 is SGDLS, CDR2 YYNGEE, per germline. CDR3 length: 20 residues. In DNA form, the CDR3 reads TGTGCCAGCAGCGTTCGAGGACTAGCGGGTTCCACGCCAATCTCGGATACGCAGTATTTT. This codes for CASSVRGLAGSTPISDTQYF.

V and J are TRBV5-6 and TRBJ1-4; perhaps TRBD1 as D (6 bases). Trimming shortened V by 2 bases and J by 5 bases, and 13 bases separated the two germline ends. The CDR3 runs to 15 residues. Germline V gene data show CDR1 as SGHDT and CDR2 as YYEEEE. The CDR3 sequence: CASSFDTQGNEKLFF. In nucleotides, the CDR3 is TGTGCCAGCAGCTTCGATACTCAGGGGAATGAAAAACTGTTTTTT. Based on the CDR3 plus reference TRBV5-6 and TRBJ1-4, the full variable domain is DAGVTQSPTHLIKTRGQQVTLRCSPKSGHDTVSWYQQALGQGPQFIFQYYEEEERQRGNFPDRFSGHQFPNYSSELNVNALLLGDSALYLCASSFDTQGNEKLFFGSGTQLSVL.

This clonotype was detected many times. V and J are TRBV28 and TRBJ2-4; weak D call: TRBD1 (5 bases). This CDR3 has 11 amino acids. V lost 2 bases and J 9 bases, leaving 5 bases between the germline ends. The V gene's germline CDR1 is MDHEN and CDR2 SYDVKM. CDR3 DNA sequence: TGTGCCAGCAGTTTAGGGGCCATTCAGTACTTC. It is translated as CASSLGAIQYF.

Ten or more counts support this clonotype. The chain links TRBV7-8 to TRBJ2-7, with unresolved D. Germline CDR1 is SGHVS and CDR2 is FQNEAQ. The germline V and J ends were trimmed by 1 base and 6 bases, with 13 bases remaining between them. This CDR3 comprises 14 residues. The CDR3 is CASSLVMGSGEQYF. Here the CDR3 DNA reads TGTGCCAGCAGCTTAGTGATGGGGTCCGGCGAGCAGTACTTC.

This clonotype was recorded many times. The chain employs TRBV29-1 and TRBJ1-1; D is perhaps TRBD1 (6 bases). V lost 4 bases and J 1 base, leaving 10 bases between the germline ends. This CDR3 comprises 13 residues. Germline CDR1 and CDR2: SQVTM and ANQGSEA. The CDR3 reads CSVGGGGNTEAFF. The CDR3 bases are TGCAGCGTTGGGGGGGGCGGGAACACTGAAGCTTTCTTT.

This clonotype was observed a few times. The chain has TRBV27 and TRBJ2-3, with D possibly TRBD1 on 5 matching bases. Trimming cost V 1 base and J 0 bases, with 14 bases left between them. Germline CDR1 and CDR2: MNHEY and SMNVEV (reference sequence). The CDR3 extends over 17 amino acids. CDR3 sequence reads: CASSLLGLQKSTDTQYF. The CDR3 DNA is TGTGCCAGCAGTTTATTGGGGCTACAAAAAAGCACAGATACGCAGTATTTT.

The J gene is TRBJ2-3, the V gene TRBV3-1; no reliable D call. V lost 2 bases, J lost 3 bases, and 9 bases lay in between. The germline gives CDR1 LGHDT, CDR2 YNNKEL (reference sequence). This CDR3 spans 14 amino acids. The CDR3 region is CASSQSRGTDTQYF. The CDR3 DNA follows: TGTGCCAGCAGCCAATCCAGAGGAACAGATACGCAGTATTTT.

This clonotype was seen many times. The V call is TRBV4-1, the J call TRBJ2-1; D is unresolved. Germline V gene data show CDR1 as MGHRA and CDR2 as YSYEKL. CDR3 length equals 13 residues. Trimming shortened V by 3 bases and J by 9 bases, and 12 bases separated the two germline ends. The CDR3 region has the DNA TGCGCCAGCAGCCACCTCGCGGTACCTGAGCAGTTCTTC. Its protein is CASSHLAVPEQFF.

This clonotype was seen only a few times. The CDR3 loop is CASIFRTAGNTIYF. CDR3 coding DNA: TGTGCCAGCATCTTCCGAACAGCTGGAAACACCATATATTTT. The gene calls are TRBV12-3 or TRBV12-4 and TRBJ1-3; no definite D call. The CDR3 is made up of 14 amino acids. Deletions cut 7 bases from V and 2 bases from J, with 12 bases between.

This clonotype was detected ten times or more. This chain uses TRBV3-1 with TRBJ2-3, with TRBD2 matching 8 bases. The CDR3 has 15 amino acids. Germline assignment: CDR1 LGHDT and CDR2 YNNKEL (reference sequence). J was trimmed by 5 bases and V by 4 bases; bases with no gene match: 8. The CDR3 region has the DNA TGTGCCAGCAGCCGGCGCGGGGGGAGGGTAGATACGCAGTATTTT. Translating it yields CASSRRGGRVDTQYF.

This clonotype appeared many times. V and J are TRBV7-2 and TRBJ2-7; 10 nucleotides match TRBD2. Germline CDR1 reads SGHTA; CDR2 reads FQGNSA. CDR3 length: 14 amino acids. Losses at the gene ends were 0 bases for V and 6 bases for J; bases not matched to a gene: 2. The CDR3 loop reads CASSLASGGFEQYF. Here the CDR3 DNA reads TGTGCCAGCAGCTTAGCTAGCGGGGGGTTCGAGCAGTACTTC.

This clonotype was detected many times. The chain is built from TRBV29-1 and TRBJ1-1; 8 bases fit TRBD1. Germline lookup yields CDR1 SQVTM and CDR2 ANQGSEA. This CDR3 has 14 amino acids. Germline trimming cut 4 bases from V and 0 bases from J; bases unmatched to any gene: 4. The CDR3, as DNA: TGCAGCGTTGTTGGGGACAGGATGAACACTGAAGCTTTCTTT. Translated, it gives CSVVGDRMNTEAFF. Combining the CDR3 with reference TRBV29-1 and TRBJ1-1 gives the whole variable domain SAVISQKPSRDICQRGTSLTIQCQVDSQVTMMFWYRQQPGQSLTLIATANQGSEATYESGFVIDKFPISRPNLTFSTLTVSNMSPEDSSIYLCSVVGDRMNTEAFFGQGTRLTVV.

Ten or more counts support this clonotype. The rearrangement uses TRBV20-1 and TRBJ2-7; the match to TRBD2 covers 11 bases. The V gene end was trimmed by 6 bases and the J gene end by 2 bases; junction bases not matched to a gene: 9. Germline V gives CDR1 DFQATT, CDR2 SNEGSKA (reference sequence). The CDR3 loop spans 15 amino acids. CDR3 DNA sequence: TGCAGTGCCGAGGAGACTAGCGGGGCCGCCTACGAGCAGTACTTC. Its protein product is CSAEETSGAAYEQYF.

This clonotype was seen ten or more times. The genes are TRBV6-5 and TRBJ1-5; D is possibly TRBD1 (5 bases). The CDR3 consists of 15 residues. V lost 0 bases and J 6 bases, leaving 12 bases between the germline ends. Germline CDR1 and CDR2: MNHEY and SVGAGI. The CDR3 sequence: CASSYSRGEGQPQHF. The CDR3 DNA reads TGTGCCAGCAGTTACTCGCGGGGCGAGGGTCAGCCCCAGCATTTT.

This clonotype was observed many times. The chain links TRBV5-1 to TRBJ2-5; D not certain. Germline CDR1 reads SGHRS; CDR2 reads YFSETQ. V was pared by 0 bases and J by 2 bases, with 11 bases between. The CDR3 is 15 amino acids. This CDR3 reads CASSLVATRQETQYF. CDR3 nucleotides: TGCGCCAGCAGCTTGGTCGCGACCCGTCAAGAGACCCAGTACTTC.